A single sample is the source of the 23 T cell receptor beta chains below, sequenced in a study of blood T cell repertoires in COVID-19. Data came from immunoSEQ multiplex PCR; TCRdb stores just in-frame clones and leaves some out. The sample lists approximately 53,000 clones; more than 90% were seen once. The specimen was peripheral blood. These receptor sequences come from a woman at least 80 years old with acute or convalescent COVID-19.

This chain joins TRBV23-1 and TRBJ2-7; 9 bases align to TRBD1. TRBV23-1 is an open reading frame whose function is uncertain. V shed 0 bases, J shed 4 bases, and the junction held 22 bases outside the gene matches. The CDR3 loop spans 21 amino acids. CDR3: CASSQSESADKGTGFIYEQYF. As DNA, the CDR3 is TGCGCCAGCAGTCAATCGGAAAGCGCAGACAAAGGGACAGGGTTTATTTACGAGCAGTACTTC.

This clone has a single count. The chain employs TRBV9 and TRBJ2-7; TRBD1 matches 10 bases. CDR1 is SGDLS and CDR2 is YYNGEE in the germline V gene. The junction had 2 bases not matched to a gene; V was cut back by 3 bases and J by 5 bases. The CDR3 has 13 amino acids. CDR3 loop: CASSGQGADEQYF. CDR3 bases: TGTGCCAGCAGCGGACAGGGGGCGGACGAGCAGTACTTC. Using reference TRBV9 and TRBJ2-7 for the parts outside the CDR3, the full variable domain is DSGVTQTPKHLITATGQRVTLRCSPRSGDLSVYWYQQSLDQGLQFLIQYYNGEERAKGNILERFSAQQFPDLHSELNLSSLELGDSALYFCASSGQGADEQYFGPGTRLTVT.

The chain combines TRBV9 with TRBJ1-1; D is ambiguous. V lost 4 bases and J lost 1, with 8 bases in between. Germline values: CDR1 SGDLS, CDR2 YYNGEE. This CDR3 has 13 residues. CDR3 protein: CASSIQRNTEAFF. The CDR3 region has the DNA TGTGCCAGCAGCATACAAAGGAACACTGAAGCTTTCTTT.

This rearrangement joins TRBV27 to TRBJ2-3, with 8 bases aligning to TRBD1. Germline V gene data show CDR1 as MNHEY and CDR2 as SMNVEV (reference sequence). Germline trimming cut 4 bases from V and 2 bases from J; bases unmatched to any gene: 5. The CDR3 extends over 15 amino acids. CDR3 sequence reads: CASSWTGLNTDTQYF. The CDR3 DNA sequence: TGTGCCAGCAGTTGGACAGGGCTCAACACAGATACGCAGTATTTT.

The rearrangement links TRBV7-8 to TRBJ1-5; D call uncertain. V lost 4 bases and J 3 bases, leaving 13 bases between the germline ends. CDR1 SGHVS and CDR2 FQNEAQ come from the germline V gene. The CDR3 has 15 amino acids. The CDR3 protein is CASSSSGGFNQPQHF. In DNA, the CDR3 is TGTGCCAGCAGCTCCTCGGGAGGGTTCAATCAGCCCCAGCATTTT.

The CDR3 nucleotides are TGTGCCTGGGGGGGCGGAGGGTCCTACGAGCAGTACTTC. Residues: CAWGGGGSYEQYF. The chain carries TRBV30 and TRBJ2-7; either TRBD1 or TRBD2 may fit D (6 bases each). The CDR3 has 13 residues. Germline V gene lookup returns CDR1 GTSNPN and CDR2 SVGIG (reference sequence). V was trimmed by 5 bases and J by 1 base, leaving 12 bases between them.

This rearrangement joins TRBV5-1 to TRBJ1-1; 7 bases are a match to TRBD1. Germline CDR1 reads SGHRS; CDR2 reads YFSETQ. The length of the CDR3 is 14 residues. The J segment lost 4 bases and the V segment lost 0 bases, leaving 3 bases of the junction unmatched. CDR3 in DNA: TGCGCCAGCAGCTTGGTAGAGGGGGCCACTGAAGCTTTCTTT. Encoded protein: CASSLVEGATEAFF. The full variable domain, rest sourced from reference TRBV5-1 and TRBJ1-1, is KAGVTQTPRYLIKTRGQQVTLSCSPISGHRSVSWYQQTPGQGLQFLFEYFSETQRNKGNFPGRFSGRQFSNSRSEMNVSTLELGDSALYLCASSLVEGATEAFFGQGTRLTVV.

In nucleotides, the CDR3 is TGTGCCAGCAGCGTAGCTGGTCTAGCGGGAGTCAATGAGCAGTTCTTC. As protein: CASSVAGLAGVNEQFF. V gene TRBV9 combines with J gene TRBJ2-1; 10 bases match TRBD2. The CDR3 spans 16 residues. Unmatched junction bases numbered 6, after V lost 0 bases and J lost 6 bases. From germline, CDR1 is SGDLS and CDR2 YYNGEE.

The V and J genes are TRBV19 and TRBJ2-7, with TRBD1 as a possible D gene (7 bases). Germline values: CDR1 LNHDA, CDR2 SQIVND (reference sequence). V dropped 3 bases and J dropped 2 bases, with 11 bases sitting between them. There are 14 residues in the CDR3. The CDR3, as DNA: TGTGCCAGTAGTATCCAGGGGGGCCCCTACGAGCAGTACTTC. Its translation: CASSIQGGPYEQYF.

This chain links TRBV10-3 with TRBJ1-2; 8 nucleotides match TRBD1. The CDR3 consists of 12 residues. Germline V CDR1 and CDR2: ENHRY, SYGVKD. V gave up 10 bases and J gave up 6 bases; unmatched junction bases: 7. The CDR3 loop reads CANSGGVHGYTF. The CDR3 DNA reads as TGTGCCAACTCAGGGGGCGTCCATGGCTACACCTTC.

The V gene is TRBV19, the J gene TRBJ2-1; 7 bases fit TRBD2. The CDR3 loop spans 10 amino acids. Germline CDR1 is LNHDA and CDR2 is SQIVND (reference sequence). The junction had 1 base not matched to a gene; V was cut back by 8 bases and J by 9 bases. The CDR3 spells CASGGGEQFF. The CDR3 DNA follows: TGTGCCAGTGGGGGGGGTGAGCAGTTCTTC.

The rearrangement uses TRBV7-2 and TRBJ1-6; D ambiguous. Germline lookup yields CDR1 SGHTA and CDR2 FQGNSA. V shed 4 bases and J shed 10 bases, with 8 bases lying between them. The CDR3 is made up of 12 amino acids. The CDR3 DNA follows: TGTGCCAGCAGCTCGTATCAGTCACCCCTCCACTTT. As protein: CASSSYQSPLHF.

The chain uses TRBV19 and TRBJ2-2, with D possibly being TRBD2 (5 bases). The CDR3 runs 13 residues. Trimming took off 3 bases at V and 5 bases at J, with 7 bases between the two ends. In germline, CDR1 is LNHDA, CDR2 SQIVND (reference sequence). The CDR3, as DNA: TGTGCCAGTAGTATTCCGGGGACCGGGGAGCTGTTTTTT. Encoded protein: CASSIPGTGELFF.

The chain is built from TRBV27 and TRBJ2-7; 12 bases fit TRBD1. Trimming removed 5 bases from V and 7 bases from J; junction bases left unmatched: 9. Germline CDR1 MNHEY, CDR2 SMNVEV (reference sequence). The CDR3 has 15 residues. CDR3 residues: CASSPGTGGSEEQYF. The CDR3 DNA is TGTGCCAGCAGTCCCGGGACAGGGGGCTCGGAAGAGCAGTACTTC.

The V call is TRBV4-3, the J call TRBJ1-1; a possible D gene is TRBD1 (6 bases). CDR3 size: 14 residues. The V end lost 0 bases, the J end lost 6 bases, and 11 bases lay between the germline ends. CDR1 is LGHNA, CDR2 YSLEER, per germline. DNA for the CDR3: TGCGCCAGCAGCCAAGATATAGGGGGGGCTGAAGCTTTCTTT. The encoded protein is CASSQDIGGAEAFF.

The chain links TRBV6-5 to TRBJ1-2; 10 bases fit TRBD1. Germline trimming cut 2 bases from V and 3 bases from J; bases unmatched to any gene: 3. CDR1 is MNHEY and CDR2 is SVGAGI in the germline V gene. This CDR3 contains 15 residues. The CDR3 protein is CASSYQGQGHYGYTF. CDR3 nucleotide sequence: TGTGCCAGCAGTTACCAGGGACAGGGGCACTATGGCTACACCTTC.

This clone was picked up one time. This rearrangement joins TRBV19 to TRBJ1-1; D is unclear. The CDR3 has 11 amino acids. The germline CDR1 and CDR2 sequences are LNHDA and SQIVND (reference sequence). Trimming shortened V by 5 bases and J by 1 base, and 2 bases separated the two germline ends. The CDR3 DNA is TGTGCCAGTAGTCGGAACACTGAAGCTTTCTTT. Its protein product is CASSRNTEAFF. The full variable domain, completed using reference TRBV19 and TRBJ1-1, is DGGITQSPKYLFRKEGQNVTLSCEQNLNHDAMYWYRQDPGQGLRLIYYSQIVNDFQKGDIAEGYSVSREKKESFPLTVTSAQKNPTAFYLCASSRNTEAFFGQGTRLTVV.

This chain connects TRBV7-2 to TRBJ2-2, with TRBD2 matching over 10 bases. The CDR3 has 16 residues. Germline-derived CDR1 and CDR2 are SGHTA and FQGNSA. Trimming at V came to 5 bases and at J to 3 bases, leaving 6 bases not matched to a gene. The CDR3 reads CASSPGLAAYTGELFF. CDR3 in DNA: TGTGCCAGCAGCCCAGGACTAGCGGCCTACACCGGGGAGCTGTTTTTT.

The chain is built from TRBV29-1 and TRBJ1-1; D is uncertain. Germline V gene data show CDR1 as SQVTM and CDR2 as ANQGSEA. This CDR3 spans 14 amino acids. V gave up 6 bases and J gave up 1 base, with 15 bases separating them. CDR3 sequence: CSVALNPGNTEAFF. The CDR3 nucleotides read TGCAGCGTCGCATTGAACCCCGGGAACACTGAAGCTTTCTTT.

This chain connects TRBV6-1 to TRBJ1-3, with D unclear. Trimming pared 2 bases from V and 0 bases from J, leaving 8 bases between. The V gene's germline CDR1 is MNHNS and CDR2 SASEGT. The CDR3 has 15 residues. Written as DNA, the CDR3 is TGTGCCAGCAGTGAACCGGTGTACTCTGGAAACACCATATATTTT. Its translation is CASSEPVYSGNTIYF.

This clone showed up just once. The chain joins TRBV30 to TRBJ2-1; no reliable D call. The CDR3 totals 12 residues. Trimming shortened V by 3 bases and J by 8 bases, and 11 bases separated the two germline ends. Germline V gives CDR1 GTSNPN, CDR2 SVGIG (reference sequence). CDR3 in amino acids: CAWSPLVDEQFF. The CDR3 nucleotides are TGTGCCTGGAGCCCCCTTGTCGATGAGCAGTTCTTC.

This clone appeared once. The rearrangement uses TRBV10-1 and TRBJ1-5; perhaps TRBD1 as D (6 bases). Germline V gene lookup returns CDR1 WNHNN and CDR2 SYGVQD (reference sequence). With 4 bases removed from V and 14 bases from J, the gap between germline ends came to 12 bases. The length of the CDR3 is 11 residues. CDR3 in DNA: TGCGCCAGCAGTGTAAAGGACAGCAAGCATTTT. This translates into CASSVKDSKHF.

In this sample, this clone turned up a few times. V is TRBV6-5 and J is TRBJ2-1; 9 positions agree with TRBD2. The CDR3 runs 15 residues. The junction had 4 bases not matched to a gene; V was cut back by 4 bases and J by 3 bases. Germline CDR1 MNHEY, CDR2 SVGAGI. For the CDR3, the DNA is TGTGCCAGCAGTTTAGCGGGAGCTGTCTACAATGAGCAGTTCTTC. Amino acid sequence: CASSLAGAVYNEQFF.